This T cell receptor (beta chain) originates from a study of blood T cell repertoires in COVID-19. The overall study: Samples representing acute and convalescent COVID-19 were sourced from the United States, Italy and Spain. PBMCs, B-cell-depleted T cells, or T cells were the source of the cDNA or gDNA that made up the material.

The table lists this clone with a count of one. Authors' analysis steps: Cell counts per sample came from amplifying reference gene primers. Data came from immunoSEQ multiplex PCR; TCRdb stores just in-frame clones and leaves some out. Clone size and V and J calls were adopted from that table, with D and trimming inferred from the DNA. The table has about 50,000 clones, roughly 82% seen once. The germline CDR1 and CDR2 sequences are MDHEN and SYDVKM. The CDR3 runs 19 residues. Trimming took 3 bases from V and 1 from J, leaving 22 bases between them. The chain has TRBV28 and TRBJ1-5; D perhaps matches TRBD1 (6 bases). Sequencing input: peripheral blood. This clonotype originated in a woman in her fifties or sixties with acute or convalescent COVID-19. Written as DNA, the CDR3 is TGTGCCAGCAGTTTGATGGATTATCTGGGGGCTGGGAGCAATCAGCCCCAGCATTTT. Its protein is CASSLMDYLGAGSNQPQHF.